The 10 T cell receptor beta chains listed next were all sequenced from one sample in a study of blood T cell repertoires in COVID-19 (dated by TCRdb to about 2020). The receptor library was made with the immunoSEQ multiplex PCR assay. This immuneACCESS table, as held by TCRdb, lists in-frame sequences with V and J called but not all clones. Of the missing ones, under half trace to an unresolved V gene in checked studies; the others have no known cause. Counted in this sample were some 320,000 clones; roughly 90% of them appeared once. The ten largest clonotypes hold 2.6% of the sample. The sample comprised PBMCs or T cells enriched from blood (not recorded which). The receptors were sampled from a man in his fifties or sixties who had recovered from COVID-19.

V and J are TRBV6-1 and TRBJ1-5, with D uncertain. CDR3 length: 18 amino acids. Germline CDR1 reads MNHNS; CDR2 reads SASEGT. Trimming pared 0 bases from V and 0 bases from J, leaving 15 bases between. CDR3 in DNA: TGTGCCAGCAGTGAAGCTAAGTGGGCCTCGGATAGCAATCAGCCCCAGCATTTT. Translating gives CASSEAKWASDSNQPQHF.

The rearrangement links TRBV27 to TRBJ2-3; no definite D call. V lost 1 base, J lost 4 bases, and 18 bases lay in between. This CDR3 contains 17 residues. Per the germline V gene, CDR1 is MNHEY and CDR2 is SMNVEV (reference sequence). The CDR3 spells CASSLFIPSRRADTQYF. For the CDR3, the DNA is TGTGCCAGCAGTTTATTTATCCCCTCCCGGAGAGCAGATACGCAGTATTTT.

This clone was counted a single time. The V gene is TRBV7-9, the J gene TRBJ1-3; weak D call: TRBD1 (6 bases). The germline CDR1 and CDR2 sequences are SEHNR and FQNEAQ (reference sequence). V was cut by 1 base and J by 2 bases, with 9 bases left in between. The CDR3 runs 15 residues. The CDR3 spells CASSLGSGAGNTIYF. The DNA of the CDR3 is TGTGCCAGCAGCTTAGGATCAGGGGCTGGAAACACCATATATTTT.

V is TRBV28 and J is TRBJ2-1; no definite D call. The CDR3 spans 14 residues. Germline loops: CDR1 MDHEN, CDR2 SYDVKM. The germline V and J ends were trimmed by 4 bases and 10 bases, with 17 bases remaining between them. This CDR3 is CASSSIPSPREQFF. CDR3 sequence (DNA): TGTGCCAGCAGTTCCATCCCTTCTCCGCGGGAGCAGTTCTTC.

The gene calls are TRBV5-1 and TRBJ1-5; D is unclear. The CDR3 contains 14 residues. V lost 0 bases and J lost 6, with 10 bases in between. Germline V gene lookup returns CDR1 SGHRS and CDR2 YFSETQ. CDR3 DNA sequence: TGCGCCAGCAGCTTGGGGCAGGTCGGTCAGCCCCAGCATTTT. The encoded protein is CASSLGQVGQPQHF.

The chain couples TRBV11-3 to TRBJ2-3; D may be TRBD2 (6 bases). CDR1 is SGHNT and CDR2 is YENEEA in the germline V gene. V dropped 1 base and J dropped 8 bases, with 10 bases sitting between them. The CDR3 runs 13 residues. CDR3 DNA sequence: TGTGCCAGCAGCTTAGTCGGGGGAGTTACGCAGTATTTT. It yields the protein CASSLVGGVTQYF.

The CDR3: CASSVAGTSVYEQYF. CDR3 bases: TGTGCCAGCAGCGTAGCCGGGACTAGCGTCTACGAGCAGTACTTC. V and J are TRBV9 and TRBJ2-7; 10 bases fit TRBD2. This CDR3 has 15 residues. Unmatched junction bases numbered 3, after V lost 0 bases and J lost 3 bases. Germline V CDR1 and CDR2: SGDLS, YYNGEE.

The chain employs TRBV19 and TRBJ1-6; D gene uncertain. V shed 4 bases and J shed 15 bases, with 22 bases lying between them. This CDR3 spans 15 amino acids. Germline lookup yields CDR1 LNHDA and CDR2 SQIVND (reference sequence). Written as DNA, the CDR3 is TGTGCCAGTAGTAACTTACCGGGTCCTAGCTGGCTCCTCCACTTT. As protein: CASSNLPGPSWLLHF.

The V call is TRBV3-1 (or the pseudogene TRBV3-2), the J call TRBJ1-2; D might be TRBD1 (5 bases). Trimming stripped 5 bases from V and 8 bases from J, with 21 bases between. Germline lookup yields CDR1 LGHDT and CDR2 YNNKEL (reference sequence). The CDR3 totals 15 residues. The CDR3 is CASSAARGGIYGYTF. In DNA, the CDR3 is TGTGCCAGCAGCGCCGCGCGTGGGGGGATATACGGCTACACCTTC.

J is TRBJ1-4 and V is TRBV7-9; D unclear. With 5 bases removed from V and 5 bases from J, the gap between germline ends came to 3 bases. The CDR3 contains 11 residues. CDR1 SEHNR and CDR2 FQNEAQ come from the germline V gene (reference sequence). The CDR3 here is CASSLNEKLFF. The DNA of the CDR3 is TGTGCCAGCAGCCTGAATGAAAAACTGTTTTTT.